The subject of this entry is one TCR beta chain. The antigen is not known. This entry belongs to a study of T cell repertoires in cytomegalovirus infection. Study results and caveats: CMV carriers having the relevant HLA were flagged by cumulative public TCR beta family frequency. Dominating the ex vivo response were HLA-C-restricted CMV-specific TCR beta clonotypes.

The CDR3 loop spans 18 amino acids. The V end was cut by 4 bases, the J end by 0 bases, with 22 bases between. CDR1 and CDR2 (germline): SGHAT, FQNNGV. TCRdb reprocessed the reads via MiXCR and lists one record per CDR3 protein. This table holds tens of thousands of distinct CDR3 sequences, around 34% found once. The sequencing sample was made of PBMCs, sequenced either directly or after in vitro stimulation (not recorded which). V gene TRBV11-2 combines with J gene TRBJ2-7; possibly TRBD1 for D (5 bases). This TCR came from a human donor in good health (CMV status not recorded). Some clones in this sample may be carry-over from other donors' samples. The CDR3 reads CASSSSLPLPDNSYEQYF. CDR3 in DNA: TGTGCCAGCAGCTCCTCATTACCACTCCCGGACAACTCCTACGAGCAGTACTTC.